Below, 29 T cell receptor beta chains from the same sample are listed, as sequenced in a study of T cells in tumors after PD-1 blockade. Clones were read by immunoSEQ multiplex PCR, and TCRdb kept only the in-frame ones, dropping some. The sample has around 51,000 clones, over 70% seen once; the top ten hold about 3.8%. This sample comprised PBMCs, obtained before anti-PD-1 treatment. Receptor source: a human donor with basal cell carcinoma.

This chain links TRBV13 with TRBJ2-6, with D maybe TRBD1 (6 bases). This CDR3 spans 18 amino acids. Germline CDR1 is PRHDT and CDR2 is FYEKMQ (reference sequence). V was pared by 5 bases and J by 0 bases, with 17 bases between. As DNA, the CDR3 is TGTGCCAGCAGCCGGAGTTCGGGACATAGCTCTGGGGCCAACGTCCTGACTTTC. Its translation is CASSRSSGHSSGANVLTF. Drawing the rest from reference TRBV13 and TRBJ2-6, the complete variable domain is AAGVIQSPRHLIKEKRETATLKCYPIPRHDTVYWYQQGPGQDPQFLISFYEKMQSDKGSIPDRFSAQQFSDYHSELNMSSLELGDSALYFCASSRSSGHSSGANVLTFGAGSRLTVL.

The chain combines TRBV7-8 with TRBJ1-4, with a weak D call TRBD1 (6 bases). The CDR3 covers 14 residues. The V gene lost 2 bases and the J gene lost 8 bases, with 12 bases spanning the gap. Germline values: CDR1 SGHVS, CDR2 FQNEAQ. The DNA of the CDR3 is TGTGCCAGCAGCTTACGCAGGGGAGGGGAAAAACTGTTTTTT. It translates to CASSLRRGGEKLFF.

Here the CDR3 reads CASRDGRGDNQPQHF. In DNA form, the CDR3 reads TGTGCCAGCAGGGACGGACGTGGAGACAATCAGCCCCAGCATTTT. The chain links TRBV6-5 to TRBJ1-5; D remains ambiguous. Between the trimmed V and J ends, which lost 6 bases and 3 bases, there was a span of 15 bases. There are 15 residues in the CDR3. Germline V gene lookup returns CDR1 MNHEY and CDR2 SVGAGI.

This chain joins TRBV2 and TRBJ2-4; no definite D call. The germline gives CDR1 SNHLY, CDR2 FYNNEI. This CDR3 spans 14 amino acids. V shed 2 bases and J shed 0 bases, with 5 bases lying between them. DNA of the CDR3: TGTGCCAGCAGTGAATTCGTAGCCAAAAACATTCAGTACTTC. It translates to CASSEFVAKNIQYF.

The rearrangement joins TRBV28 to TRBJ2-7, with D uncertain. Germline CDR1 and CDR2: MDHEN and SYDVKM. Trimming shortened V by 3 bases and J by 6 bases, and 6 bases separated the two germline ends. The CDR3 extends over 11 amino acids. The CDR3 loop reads CASSFNSEQYF. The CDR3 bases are TGTGCCAGCAGTTTTAATAGCGAGCAGTACTTC.

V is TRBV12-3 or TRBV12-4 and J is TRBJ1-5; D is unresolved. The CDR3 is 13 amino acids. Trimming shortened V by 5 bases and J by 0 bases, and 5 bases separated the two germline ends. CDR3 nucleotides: TGTGCCAGCAGTACGTATAGCAATCAGCCCCAGCATTTT. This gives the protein CASSTYSNQPQHF.

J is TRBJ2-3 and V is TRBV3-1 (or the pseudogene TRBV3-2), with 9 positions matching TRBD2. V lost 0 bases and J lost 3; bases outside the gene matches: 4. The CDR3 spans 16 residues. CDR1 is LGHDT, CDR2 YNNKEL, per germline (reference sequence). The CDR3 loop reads CASSQDLAGGTDTQYF. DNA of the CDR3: TGTGCCAGCAGCCAAGATCTTGCGGGGGGGACAGATACGCAGTATTTT.

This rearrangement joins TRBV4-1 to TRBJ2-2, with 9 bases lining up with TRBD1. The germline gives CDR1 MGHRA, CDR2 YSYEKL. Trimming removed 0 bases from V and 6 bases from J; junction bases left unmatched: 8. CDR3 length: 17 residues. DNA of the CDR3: TGCGCCAGCAGCCAAGAAACCGGGACAGGGTATGCCGGGGAGCTGTTTTTT. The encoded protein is CASSQETGTGYAGELFF.

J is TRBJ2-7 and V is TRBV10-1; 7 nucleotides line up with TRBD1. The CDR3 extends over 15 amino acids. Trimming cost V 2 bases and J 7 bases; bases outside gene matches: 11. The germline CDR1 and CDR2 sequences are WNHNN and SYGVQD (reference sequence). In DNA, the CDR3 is TGCGCCAGCAGTGAGGGGACAGCCTTAAACGGGGAGCAGTACTTC. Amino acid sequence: CASSEGTALNGEQYF.

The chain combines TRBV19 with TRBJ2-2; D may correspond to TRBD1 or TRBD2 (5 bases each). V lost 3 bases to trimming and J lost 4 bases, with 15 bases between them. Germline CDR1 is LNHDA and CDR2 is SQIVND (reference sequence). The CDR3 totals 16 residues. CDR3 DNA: TGTGCCAGTAGTATCACCCGGGGCGGCGTCACCGGGGAGCTGTTTTTT. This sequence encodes CASSITRGGVTGELFF.

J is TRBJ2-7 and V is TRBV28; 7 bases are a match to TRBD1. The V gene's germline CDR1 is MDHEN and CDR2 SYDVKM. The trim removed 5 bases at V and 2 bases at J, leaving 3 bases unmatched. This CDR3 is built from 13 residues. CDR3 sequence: CASSRTGPYEQYF. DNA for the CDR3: TGTGCCAGCAGTCGGACAGGCCCCTACGAGCAGTACTTC. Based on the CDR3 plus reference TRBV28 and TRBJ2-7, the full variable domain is DVKVTQSSRYLVKRTGEKVFLECVQDMDHENMFWYRQDPGLGLRLIYFSYDVKMKEKGDIPEGYSVSREKKERFSLILESASTNQTSMYLCASSRTGPYEQYFGPGTRLTVT.

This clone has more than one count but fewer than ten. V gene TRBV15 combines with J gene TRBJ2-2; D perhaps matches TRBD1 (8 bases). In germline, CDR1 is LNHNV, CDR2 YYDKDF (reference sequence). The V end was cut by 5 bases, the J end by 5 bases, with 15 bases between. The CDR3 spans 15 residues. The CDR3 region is CATSFDRGGTGELFF. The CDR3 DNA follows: TGTGCCACCAGCTTCGACAGGGGAGGGACCGGGGAGCTGTTTTTT.

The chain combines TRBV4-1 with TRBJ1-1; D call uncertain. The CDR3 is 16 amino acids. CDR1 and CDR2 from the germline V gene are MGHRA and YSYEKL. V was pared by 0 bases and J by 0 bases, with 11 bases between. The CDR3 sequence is CASSQDGFGLNTEAFF. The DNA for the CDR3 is TGCGCCAGCAGCCAAGATGGGTTCGGACTGAACACTGAAGCTTTCTTT.

DNA for the CDR3: TGTGCCACCAGCAGAGACATCTGGGGCTCTGGGGCCAACGTCCTGACTTTC. Translation gives CATSRDIWGSGANVLTF. The rearrangement uses TRBV15 and TRBJ2-6; the D is unclear. Trimming took 0 bases from V and 0 from J, leaving 9 bases between them. This CDR3 region has 17 residues. The germline V gene encodes CDR1 LNHNV and CDR2 YYDKDF (reference sequence).

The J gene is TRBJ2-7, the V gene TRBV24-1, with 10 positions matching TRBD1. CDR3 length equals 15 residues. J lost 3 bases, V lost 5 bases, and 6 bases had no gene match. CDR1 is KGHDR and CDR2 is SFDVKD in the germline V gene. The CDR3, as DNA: TGTGCCACCAGTGCTAAGGGACAGGGGATCTACGAGCAGTACTTC. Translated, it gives CATSAKGQGIYEQYF.

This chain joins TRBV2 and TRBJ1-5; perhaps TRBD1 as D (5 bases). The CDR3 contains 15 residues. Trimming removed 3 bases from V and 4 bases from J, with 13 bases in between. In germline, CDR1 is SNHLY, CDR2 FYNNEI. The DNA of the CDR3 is TGTGCCAGCAGTGATTCGGGGGGTGGGAATCAGCCCCAGCATTTT. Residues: CASSDSGGGNQPQHF. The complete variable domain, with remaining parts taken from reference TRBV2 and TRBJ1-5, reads EPEVTQTPSHQVTQMGQEVILRCVPISNHLYFYWYRQILGQKVEFLVSFYNNEISEKSEIFDDQFSVERPDGSNFTLKIRSTKLEDSAMYFCASSDSGGGNQPQHFGDGTRLSIL.

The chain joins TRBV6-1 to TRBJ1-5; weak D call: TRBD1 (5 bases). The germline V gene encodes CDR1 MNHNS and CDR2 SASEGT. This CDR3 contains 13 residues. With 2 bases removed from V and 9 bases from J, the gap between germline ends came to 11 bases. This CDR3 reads CASSENKGLPQHF. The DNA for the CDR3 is TGTGCCAGCAGTGAAAATAAGGGGTTGCCCCAGCATTTT.

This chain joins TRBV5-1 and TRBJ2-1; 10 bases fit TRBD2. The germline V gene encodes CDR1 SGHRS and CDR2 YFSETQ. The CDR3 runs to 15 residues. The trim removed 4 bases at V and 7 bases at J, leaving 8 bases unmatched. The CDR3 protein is CASSTISGGLNEQFF. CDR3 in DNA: TGCGCCAGCAGCACCATTAGCGGGGGGTTAAATGAGCAGTTCTTC. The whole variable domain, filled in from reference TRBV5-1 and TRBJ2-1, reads KAGVTQTPRYLIKTRGQQVTLSCSPISGHRSVSWYQQTPGQGLQFLFEYFSETQRNKGNFPGRFSGRQFSNSRSEMNVSTLELGDSALYLCASSTISGGLNEQFFGPGTRLTVL.

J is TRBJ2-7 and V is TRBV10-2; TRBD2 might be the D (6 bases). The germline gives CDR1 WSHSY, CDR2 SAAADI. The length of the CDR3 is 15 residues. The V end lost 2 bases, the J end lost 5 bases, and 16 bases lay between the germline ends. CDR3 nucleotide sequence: TGCGCCAGCAGTGAGCCAGGGCTAGCGAGCCACGAGCAGTACTTC. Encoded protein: CASSEPGLASHEQYF.

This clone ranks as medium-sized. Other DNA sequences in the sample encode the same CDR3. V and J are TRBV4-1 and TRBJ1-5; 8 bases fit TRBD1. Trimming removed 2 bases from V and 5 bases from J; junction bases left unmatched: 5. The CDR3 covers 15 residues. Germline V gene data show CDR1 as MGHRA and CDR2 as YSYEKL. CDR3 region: CASSQTVQGDQPQHF. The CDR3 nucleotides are TGCGCCAGCAGCCAAACCGTACAGGGGGATCAGCCCCAGCATTTT.

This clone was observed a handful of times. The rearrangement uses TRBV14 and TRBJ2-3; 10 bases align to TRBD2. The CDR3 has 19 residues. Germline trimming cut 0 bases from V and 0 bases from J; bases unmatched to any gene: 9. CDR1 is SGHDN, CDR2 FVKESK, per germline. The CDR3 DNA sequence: TGTGCCAGCAGCCAAGATCTGGCTAGCGGGGGCATTAGCACAGATACGCAGTATTTT. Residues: CASSQDLASGGISTDTQYF.

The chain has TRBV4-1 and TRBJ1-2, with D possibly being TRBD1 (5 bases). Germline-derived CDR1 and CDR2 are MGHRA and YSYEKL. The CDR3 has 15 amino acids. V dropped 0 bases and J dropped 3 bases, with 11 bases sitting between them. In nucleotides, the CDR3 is TGCGCCAGCAGCCAAGATGCAGGGAGAGACTATGGCTACACCTTC. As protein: CASSQDAGRDYGYTF.

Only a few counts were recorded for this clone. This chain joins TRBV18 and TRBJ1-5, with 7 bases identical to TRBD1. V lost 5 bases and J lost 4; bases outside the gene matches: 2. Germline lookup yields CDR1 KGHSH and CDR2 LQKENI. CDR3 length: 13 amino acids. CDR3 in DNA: TGTGCCAGCTCAGGGACAGAGAATCAGCCCCAGCATTTT. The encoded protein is CASSGTENQPQHF. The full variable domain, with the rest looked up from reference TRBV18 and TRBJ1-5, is NAGVMQNPRHLVRRRGQEARLRCSPMKGHSHVYWYRQLPEEGLKFMVYLQKENIIDESGMPKERFSAEFPKEGPSILRIQQVVRGDSAAYFCASSGTENQPQHFGDGTRLSIL.

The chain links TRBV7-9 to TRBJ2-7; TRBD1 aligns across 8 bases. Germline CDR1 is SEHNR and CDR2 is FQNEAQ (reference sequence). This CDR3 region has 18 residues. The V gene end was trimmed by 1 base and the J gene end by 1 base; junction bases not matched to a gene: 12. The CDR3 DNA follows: TGTGCCAGCAGCTTAGGGTCCCGACAGGGGTGGAGGTCCTACGAGCAGTACTTC. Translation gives CASSLGSRQGWRSYEQYF.

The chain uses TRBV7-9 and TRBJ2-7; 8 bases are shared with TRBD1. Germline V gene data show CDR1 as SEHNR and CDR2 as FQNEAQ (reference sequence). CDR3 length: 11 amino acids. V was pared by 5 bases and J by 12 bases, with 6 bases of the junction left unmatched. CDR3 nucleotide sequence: TGTGCCAGCAGCGATGGGGACAGGATGTACTTC. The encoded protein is CASSDGDRMYF.

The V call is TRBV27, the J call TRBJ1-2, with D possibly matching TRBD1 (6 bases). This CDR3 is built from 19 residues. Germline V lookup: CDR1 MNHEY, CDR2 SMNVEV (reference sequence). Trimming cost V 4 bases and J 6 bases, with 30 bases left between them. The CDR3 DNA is TGTGCCAGCAGTTCCTATCCTCCACGAACTGACAGGCCACCGGATGGCTACACCTTC. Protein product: CASSSYPPRTDRPPDGYTF.

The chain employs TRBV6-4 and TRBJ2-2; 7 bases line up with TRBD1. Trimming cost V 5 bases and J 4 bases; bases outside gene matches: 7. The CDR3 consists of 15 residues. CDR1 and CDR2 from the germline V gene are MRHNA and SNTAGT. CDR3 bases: TGTGCCAGCAGTCCCCGGGACAGATTCACCGGGGAGCTGTTTTTT. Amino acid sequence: CASSPRDRFTGELFF.

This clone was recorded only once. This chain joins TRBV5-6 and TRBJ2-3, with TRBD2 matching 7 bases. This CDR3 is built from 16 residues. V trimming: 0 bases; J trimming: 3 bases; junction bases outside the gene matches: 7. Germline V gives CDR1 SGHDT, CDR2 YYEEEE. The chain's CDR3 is CASSLASGRGTDTQYF. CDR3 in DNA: TGTGCCAGCAGCTTGGCGTCGGGGAGGGGTACAGATACGCAGTATTTT.

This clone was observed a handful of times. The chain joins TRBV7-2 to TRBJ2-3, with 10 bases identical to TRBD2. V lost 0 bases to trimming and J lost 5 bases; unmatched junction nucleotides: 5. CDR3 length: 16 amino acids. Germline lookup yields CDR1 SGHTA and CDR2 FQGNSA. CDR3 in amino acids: CASSLAFSGGLDTQYF. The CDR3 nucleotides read TGTGCCAGCAGCTTAGCCTTTAGCGGGGGGTTAGATACGCAGTATTTT.